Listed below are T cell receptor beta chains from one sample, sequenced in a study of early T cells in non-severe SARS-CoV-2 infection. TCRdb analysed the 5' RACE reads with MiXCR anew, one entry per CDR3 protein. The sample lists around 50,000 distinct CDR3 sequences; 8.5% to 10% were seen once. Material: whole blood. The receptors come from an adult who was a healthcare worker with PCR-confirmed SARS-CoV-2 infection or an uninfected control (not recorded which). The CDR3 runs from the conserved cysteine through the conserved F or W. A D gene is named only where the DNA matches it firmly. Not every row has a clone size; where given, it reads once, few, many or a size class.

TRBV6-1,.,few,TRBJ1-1,CASSELNEVGEAFF,TGTGCCAGCAGTGAATTGAACGAAGTGGGTGAAGCTTTCTTT
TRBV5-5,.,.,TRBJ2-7,CASSLSPQDGEQYF,TGTGCCAGCAGCCTATCTCCACAGGACGGCGAGCAGTACTTC
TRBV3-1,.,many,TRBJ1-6,CASSQEIRRSPLHF,TGTGCCAGCAGCCAAGAGATCAGGCGTTCACCCCTCCACTTT
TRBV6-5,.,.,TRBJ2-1,CASSYEGRAIF,TGTGCCAGCAGTTACGAGGGCAGGGCAATCTTC
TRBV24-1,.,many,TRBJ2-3,CATSVSDRPTQYF,TGTGCCACCAGTGTCTCGGACCGTCCGACGCAGTATTTT
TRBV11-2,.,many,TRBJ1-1,CASSSPGHLNTEAFF,TGTGCCAGCAGCTCGCCGGGACACCTGAACACTGAAGCTTTCTTT
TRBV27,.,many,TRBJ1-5,CASSFSPRQPQHF,TGTGCCAGCAGTTTTTCCCCGAGGCAGCCCCAGCATTTT
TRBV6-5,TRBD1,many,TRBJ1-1,CASSYFSSGTVNTEAFF,TGTGCCAGCAGTTACTTCAGCTCCGGGACAGTGAACACTGAAGCTTTCTTT
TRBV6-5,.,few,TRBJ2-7,CASSYRGNYEQYF,TGTGCCAGCAGTTACAGGGGAAACTACGAGCAGTACTTC
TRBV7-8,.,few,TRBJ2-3,CASSLQGRMTDTQYF,TGTGCCAGCAGCTTACAGGGGCGAATGACAGATACGCAGTATTTT
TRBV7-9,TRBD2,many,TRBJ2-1,CASSLGTSDYNEQFF,TGTGCCAGCAGCTTGGGGACTAGCGATTACAATGAGCAGTTCTTC
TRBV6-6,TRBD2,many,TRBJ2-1,CASGIFGLADLYNEQFF,TGTGCCAGCGGCATTTTCGGACTAGCGGACCTCTACAATGAGCAGTTCTTC
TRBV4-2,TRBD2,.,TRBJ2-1,CASSLLAGAGNEQFF,TGTGCCAGCAGCCTCCTAGCGGGAGCAGGCAATGAGCAGTTCTTC
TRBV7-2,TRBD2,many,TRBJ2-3,CASSFTGLALLRTDTQYF,TGTGCCAGCAGCTTCACCGGACTAGCACTGCTACGCACAGATACGCAGTATTTT
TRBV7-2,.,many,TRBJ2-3,CASSSRQRVTDTQYF,TGTGCCAGCAGCTCCCGACAGCGCGTCACAGATACGCAGTATTTT
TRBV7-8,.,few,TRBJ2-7,CASSLGSGPQNEQYF,TGTGCCAGCAGCTTAGGGTCAGGGCCTCAGAACGAGCAGTACTTC
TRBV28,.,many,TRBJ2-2,CASRPLGKYTGELFF,TGTGCCAGCAGGCCCCTGGGGAAATATACCGGGGAGCTGTTTTTT
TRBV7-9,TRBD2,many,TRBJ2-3,CASSLARSAGASTDTQYF,TGTGCCAGCAGCTTAGCGCGAAGTGCGGGAGCGTCCACAGATACGCAGTATTTT
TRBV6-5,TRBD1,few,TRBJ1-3,CASSYRAGGGNTIYF,TGTGCCAGCAGTTACCGGGCAGGGGGAGGAAACACCATATATTTT
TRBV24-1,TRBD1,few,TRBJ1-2,CATGGQGADGYTF,TGTGCCACCGGAGGACAGGGGGCGGATGGCTACACCTTC